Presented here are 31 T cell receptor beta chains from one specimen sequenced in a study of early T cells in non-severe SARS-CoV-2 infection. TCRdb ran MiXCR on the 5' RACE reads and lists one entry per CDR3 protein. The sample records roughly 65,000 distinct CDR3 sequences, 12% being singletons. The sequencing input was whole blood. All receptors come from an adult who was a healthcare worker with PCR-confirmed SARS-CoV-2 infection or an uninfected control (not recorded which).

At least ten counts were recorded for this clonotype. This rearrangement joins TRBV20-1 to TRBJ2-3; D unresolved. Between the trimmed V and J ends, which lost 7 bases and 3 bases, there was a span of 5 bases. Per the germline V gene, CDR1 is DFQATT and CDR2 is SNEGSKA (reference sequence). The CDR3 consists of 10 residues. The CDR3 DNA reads TGCAGTGGTGAGACAGATACGCAGTATTTT. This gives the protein CSGETDTQYF.

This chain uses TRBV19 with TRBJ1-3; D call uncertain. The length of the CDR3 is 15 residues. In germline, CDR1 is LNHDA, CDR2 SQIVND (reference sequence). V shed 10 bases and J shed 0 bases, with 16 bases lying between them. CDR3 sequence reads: CAKPGRLSSGNTIYF. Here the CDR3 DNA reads TGTGCCAAACCCGGACGGCTAAGCTCTGGAAACACCATATATTTT.

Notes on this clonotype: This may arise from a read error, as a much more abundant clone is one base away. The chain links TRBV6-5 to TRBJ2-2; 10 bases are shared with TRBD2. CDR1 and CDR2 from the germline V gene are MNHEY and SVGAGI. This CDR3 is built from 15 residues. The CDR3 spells CVSSSGGRATGELFF. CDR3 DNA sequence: TGTGTCAGCAGTAGCGGGGGGCGGGCCACCGGGGAGCTGTTTTTT.

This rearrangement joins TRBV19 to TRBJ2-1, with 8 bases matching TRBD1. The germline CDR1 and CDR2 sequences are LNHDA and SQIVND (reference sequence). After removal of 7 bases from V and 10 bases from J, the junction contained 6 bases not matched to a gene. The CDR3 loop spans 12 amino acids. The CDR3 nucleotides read TGTGCCAGTATGCAAGACAGGGGCGAGCAGTTCTTC. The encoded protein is CASMQDRGEQFF. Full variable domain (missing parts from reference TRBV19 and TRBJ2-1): DGGITQSPKYLFRKEGQNVTLSCEQNLNHDAMYWYRQDPGQGLRLIYYSQIVNDFQKGDIAEGYSVSREKKESFPLTVTSAQKNPTAFYLCASMQDRGEQFFGPGTRLTVL.

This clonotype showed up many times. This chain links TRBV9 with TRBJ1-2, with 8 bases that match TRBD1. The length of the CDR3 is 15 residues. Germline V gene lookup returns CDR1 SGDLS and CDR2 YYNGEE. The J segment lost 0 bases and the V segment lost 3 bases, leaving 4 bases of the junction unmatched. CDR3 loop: CASSARQGTNYGYTF. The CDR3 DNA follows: TGTGCCAGCAGCGCCAGACAGGGGACTAACTATGGCTACACCTTC.

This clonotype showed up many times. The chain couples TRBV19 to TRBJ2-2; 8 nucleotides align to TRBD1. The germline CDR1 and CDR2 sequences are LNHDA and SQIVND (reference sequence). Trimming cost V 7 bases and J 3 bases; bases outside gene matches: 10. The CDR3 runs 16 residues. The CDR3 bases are TGTGCCAGTACCCACCGGGACAGGATAGACACCGGGGAGCTGTTTTTT. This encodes CASTHRDRIDTGELFF.

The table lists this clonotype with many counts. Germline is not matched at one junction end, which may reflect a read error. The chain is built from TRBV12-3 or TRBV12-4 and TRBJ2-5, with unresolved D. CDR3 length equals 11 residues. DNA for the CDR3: TGCGCCAGCAGCTTTCAAGAGACCCAGTACTTC. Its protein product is CASSFQETQYF.

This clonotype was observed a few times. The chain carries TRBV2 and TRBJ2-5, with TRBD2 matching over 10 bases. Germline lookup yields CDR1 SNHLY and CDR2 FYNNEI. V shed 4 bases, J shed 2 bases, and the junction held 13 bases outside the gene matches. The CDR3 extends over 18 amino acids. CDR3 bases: TGTGCCAGCAGTGGTTCTAGCGGGGGACCCTCCCCACAAGAGACCCAGTACTTC. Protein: CASSGSSGGPSPQETQYF.

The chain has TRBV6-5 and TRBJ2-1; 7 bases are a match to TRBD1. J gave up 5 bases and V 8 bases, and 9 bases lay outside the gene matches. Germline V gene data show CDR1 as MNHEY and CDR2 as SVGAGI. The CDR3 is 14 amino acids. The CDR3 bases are TGTGCCAGCCGGGACAGCCCTGAGAACAATGAGCAGTTCTTC. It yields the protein CASRDSPENNEQFF.

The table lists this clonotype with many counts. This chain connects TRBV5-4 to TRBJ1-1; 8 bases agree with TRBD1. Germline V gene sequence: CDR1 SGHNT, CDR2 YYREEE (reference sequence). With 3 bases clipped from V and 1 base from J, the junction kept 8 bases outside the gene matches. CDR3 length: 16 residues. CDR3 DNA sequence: TGTGCCAGCAGCTCAGGGGGCGGTGTTAAGAACACTGAAGCTTTCTTT. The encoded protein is CASSSGGGVKNTEAFF. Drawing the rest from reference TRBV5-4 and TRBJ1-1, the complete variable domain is ETGVTQSPTHLIKTRGQQVTLRCSSQSGHNTVSWYQQALGQGPQFIFQYYREEENGRGNFPPRFSGLQFPNYSSELNVNALELDDSALYLCASSSGGGVKNTEAFFGQGTRLTVV.

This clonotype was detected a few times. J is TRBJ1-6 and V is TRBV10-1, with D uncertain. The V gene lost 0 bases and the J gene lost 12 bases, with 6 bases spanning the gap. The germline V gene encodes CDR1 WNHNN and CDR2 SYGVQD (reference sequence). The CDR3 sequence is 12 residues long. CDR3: CASSESLEPLHF. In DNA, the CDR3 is TGCGCCAGCAGTGAGTCGCTGGAACCCCTCCACTTT.

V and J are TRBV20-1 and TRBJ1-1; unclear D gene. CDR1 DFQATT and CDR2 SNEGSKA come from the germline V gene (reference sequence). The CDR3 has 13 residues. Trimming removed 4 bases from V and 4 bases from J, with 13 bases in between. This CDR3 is CSAIGGSGTEAFF. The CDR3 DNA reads TGCAGTGCTATAGGCGGTTCGGGCACTGAAGCTTTCTTT.

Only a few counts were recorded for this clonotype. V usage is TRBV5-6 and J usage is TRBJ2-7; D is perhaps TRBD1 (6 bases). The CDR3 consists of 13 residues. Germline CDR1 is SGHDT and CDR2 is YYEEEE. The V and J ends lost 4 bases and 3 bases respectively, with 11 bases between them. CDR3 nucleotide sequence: TGTGCCAGCAGCAGACAGGATAGCTACGAGCAGTACTTC. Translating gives CASSRQDSYEQYF.

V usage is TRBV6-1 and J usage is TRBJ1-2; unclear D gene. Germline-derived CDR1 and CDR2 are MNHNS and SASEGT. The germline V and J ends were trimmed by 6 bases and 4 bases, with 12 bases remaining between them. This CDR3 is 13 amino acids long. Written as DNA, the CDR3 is TGTGCCAGCAGGGCCTTTATAAGCTATGGCTACACCTTC. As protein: CASRAFISYGYTF.

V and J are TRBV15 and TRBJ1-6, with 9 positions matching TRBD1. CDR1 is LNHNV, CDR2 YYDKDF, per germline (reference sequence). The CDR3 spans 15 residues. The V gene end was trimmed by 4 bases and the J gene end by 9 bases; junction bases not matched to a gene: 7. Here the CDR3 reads CATSTRGTGSSPLHF. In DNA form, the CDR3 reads TGTGCCACCAGCACTAGGGGGACAGGGAGTTCACCCCTCCACTTT.

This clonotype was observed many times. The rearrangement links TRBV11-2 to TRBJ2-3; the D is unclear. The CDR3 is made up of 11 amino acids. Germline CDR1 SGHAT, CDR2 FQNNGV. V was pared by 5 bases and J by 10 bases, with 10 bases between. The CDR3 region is CASSPHWAQYF. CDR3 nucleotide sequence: TGTGCCAGCAGCCCCCACTGGGCGCAGTATTTT.

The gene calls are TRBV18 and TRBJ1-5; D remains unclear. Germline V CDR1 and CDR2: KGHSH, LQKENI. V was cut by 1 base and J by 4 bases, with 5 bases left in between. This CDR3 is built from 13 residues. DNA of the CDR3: TGTGCCAGCTCACCACTGAGGAATCAGCCCCAGCATTTT. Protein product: CASSPLRNQPQHF.

The CDR3 sequence: CASRLSGQSNSPLHF. The CDR3 coding sequence is TGTGCCAGCAGGCTGTCGGGACAGTCGAATTCACCCCTCCACTTT. J is TRBJ1-6 and V is TRBV6-5; 7 positions agree with TRBD1. With 6 bases clipped from V and 7 bases from J, the junction kept 9 bases outside the gene matches. The CDR3 extends over 15 amino acids. CDR1 is MNHEY, CDR2 SVGAGI, per germline.

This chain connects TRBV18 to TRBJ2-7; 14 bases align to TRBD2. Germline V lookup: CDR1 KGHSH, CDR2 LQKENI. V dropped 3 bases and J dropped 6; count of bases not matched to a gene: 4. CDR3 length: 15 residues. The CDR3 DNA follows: TGTGCCAGCTCACCGGGACTAGCGGGGGTAAGCGAGCAGTACTTC. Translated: CASSPGLAGVSEQYF.

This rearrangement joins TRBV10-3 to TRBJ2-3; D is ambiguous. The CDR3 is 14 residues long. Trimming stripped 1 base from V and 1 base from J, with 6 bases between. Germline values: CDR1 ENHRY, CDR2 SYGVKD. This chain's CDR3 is CAISEYSRTDTQYF. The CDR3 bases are TGTGCCATCAGTGAGTACAGTCGCACAGATACGCAGTATTTT.

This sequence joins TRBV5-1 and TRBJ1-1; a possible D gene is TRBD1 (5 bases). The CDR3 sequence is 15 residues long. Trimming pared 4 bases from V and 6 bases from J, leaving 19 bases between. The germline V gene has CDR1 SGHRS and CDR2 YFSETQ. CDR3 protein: CASSPEVVWGAEAFF. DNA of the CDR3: TGCGCCAGCAGCCCAGAAGTAGTTTGGGGCGCTGAAGCTTTCTTT.

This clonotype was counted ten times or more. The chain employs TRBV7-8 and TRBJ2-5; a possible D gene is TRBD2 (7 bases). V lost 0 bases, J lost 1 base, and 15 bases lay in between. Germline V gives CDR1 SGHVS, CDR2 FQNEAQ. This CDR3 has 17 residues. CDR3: CASSLARWRGPQETQYF. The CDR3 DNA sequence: TGTGCCAGCAGCTTAGCCCGGTGGCGGGGGCCCCAAGAGACCCAGTACTTC.

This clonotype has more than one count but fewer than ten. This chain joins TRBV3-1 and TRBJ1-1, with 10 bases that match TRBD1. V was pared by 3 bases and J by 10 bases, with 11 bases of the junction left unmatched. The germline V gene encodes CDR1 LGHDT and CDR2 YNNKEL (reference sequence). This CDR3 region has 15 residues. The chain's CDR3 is CASSQDRRDRGVAFF. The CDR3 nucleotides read TGTGCCAGCAGCCAGGATCGACGGGACAGGGGAGTAGCTTTCTTT.

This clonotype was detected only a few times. CDR3 residues: CSASYGGGAYLETQYF. The DNA for the CDR3 is TGCAGTGCTAGTTATGGCGGGGGGGCCTATCTAGAGACCCAGTACTTC. The chain combines TRBV20-1 with TRBJ2-5; 9 nucleotides match TRBD2. Germline V gives CDR1 DFQATT, CDR2 SNEGSKA (reference sequence). The V segment lost 3 bases and the J segment 4 bases; nucleotides outside the gene matches: 12. CDR3 length: 16 amino acids.

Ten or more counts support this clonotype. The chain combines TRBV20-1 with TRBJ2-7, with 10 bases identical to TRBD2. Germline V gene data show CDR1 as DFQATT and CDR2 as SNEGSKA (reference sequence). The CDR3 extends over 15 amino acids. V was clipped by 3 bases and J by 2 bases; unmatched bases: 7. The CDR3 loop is CSASIRLAGPYEQYF. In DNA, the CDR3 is TGCAGTGCTAGCATTCGACTAGCGGGTCCCTACGAGCAGTACTTC.

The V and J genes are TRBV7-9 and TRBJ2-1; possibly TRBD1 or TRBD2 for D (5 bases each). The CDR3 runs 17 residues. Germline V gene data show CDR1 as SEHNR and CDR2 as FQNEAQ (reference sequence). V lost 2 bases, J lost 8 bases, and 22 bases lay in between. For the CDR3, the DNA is TGTGCCAGCAGCTTACCGGGACCGAATGTTCGATCCTATGAGCAGTTCTTC. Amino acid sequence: CASSLPGPNVRSYEQFF.

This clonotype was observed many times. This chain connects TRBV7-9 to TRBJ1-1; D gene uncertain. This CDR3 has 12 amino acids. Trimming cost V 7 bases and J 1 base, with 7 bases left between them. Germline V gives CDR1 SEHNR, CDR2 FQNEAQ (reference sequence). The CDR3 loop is CASTKGNTEAFF. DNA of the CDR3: TGTGCCAGCACCAAAGGGAACACTGAAGCTTTCTTT.

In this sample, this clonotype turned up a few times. The chain's CDR3 is CSVPGAVTGRWADYGYTF. The CDR3 DNA follows: TGCAGCGTGCCGGGGGCCGTAACGGGACGGTGGGCTGACTATGGCTACACCTTC. The chain has TRBV29-1 and TRBJ1-2; possibly TRBD1 for D (6 bases). From germline, CDR1 is SQVTM and CDR2 ANQGSEA. Trimming shortened V by 6 bases and J by 3 bases, and 29 bases separated the two germline ends. The CDR3 extends over 18 amino acids.

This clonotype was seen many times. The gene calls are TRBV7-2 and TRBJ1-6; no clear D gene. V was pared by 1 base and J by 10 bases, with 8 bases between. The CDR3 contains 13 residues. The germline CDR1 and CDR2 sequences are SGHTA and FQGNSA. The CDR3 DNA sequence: TGTGCCAGCAGCTTAGACAGTCTATCACCCCTCCACTTT. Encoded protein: CASSLDSLSPLHF.

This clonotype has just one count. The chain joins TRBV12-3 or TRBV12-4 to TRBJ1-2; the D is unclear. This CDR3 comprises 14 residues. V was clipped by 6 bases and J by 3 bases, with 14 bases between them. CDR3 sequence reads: CASSTLRRDYGYTF. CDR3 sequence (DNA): TGTGCCAGCAGCACGCTACGGCGAGACTATGGCTACACCTTC.

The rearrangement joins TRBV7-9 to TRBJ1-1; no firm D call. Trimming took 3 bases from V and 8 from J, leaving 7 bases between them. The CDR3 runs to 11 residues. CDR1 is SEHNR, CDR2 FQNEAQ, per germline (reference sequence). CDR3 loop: CASSFVPEAFF. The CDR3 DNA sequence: TGTGCCAGCAGCTTCGTCCCAGAAGCTTTCTTT.